Presented here are 9 T cell receptor beta chains from one specimen sequenced in a study of cytomegalovirus exposure and HLA in healthy donors. Vbeta (60) and Jbeta (13) primers were used in the PCR. Generated by immunoSEQ multiplex PCR, the TCRdb table keeps only in-frame clones and is missing some. The sample carries 120,000 or so clones, over 75% recorded once. Specimen: PBMCs. The receptors stem from a man aged 25 to 40 in good health and CMV-seronegative.

The chain employs TRBV21-1 and TRBJ2-7; TRBD1, the table's D call, was not compared with the DNA. TRBV21-1 counts as a pseudogene. The CDR3 is made up of 19 amino acids. CDR3 loop: CASSTPGQGEPETSYEQYF. The CDR3 coding sequence is TGTGCCAGCAGCACCCCGGGACAGGGGGAGCCAGAAACTTCCTACGAGCAGTACTTC.

This clone occurred a few times. CDR3 coding DNA: TGTGCCAGCAGCGTAGCTAGCGGGGACTCGCTTTACAATGAGCAGTTCTTC. Amino acid sequence: CASSVASGDSLYNEQFF. V is TRBV9 and J is TRBJ2-1, with TRBD2 identical over 9 bases. Germline assignment: CDR1 SGDLS and CDR2 YYNGEE. The V segment lost 0 bases and the J segment 4 bases; nucleotides outside the gene matches: 8. This CDR3 spans 17 amino acids.

The gene calls are TRBV2 and TRBJ1-1, with D uncertain. Germline V gene sequence: CDR1 SNHLY, CDR2 FYNNEI. This CDR3 is 14 amino acids long. Trimming left V 2 bases short and J 6 bases short, with 13 bases between. CDR3 region: CASSEWRVEAEAFF. DNA for the CDR3: TGTGCCAGCAGTGAATGGAGGGTTGAGGCTGAAGCTTTCTTT.

The genes are TRBV7-6 and TRBJ2-7; D is unclear. Germline values: CDR1 SGHVS, CDR2 FNYEAQ. Trimming shortened V by 1 base and J by 4 bases, and 17 bases separated the two germline ends. The CDR3 has 16 residues. The CDR3 sequence: CASSLGPGGDPYEQYF. The CDR3 nucleotides read TGTGCCAGCAGCTTAGGCCCCGGCGGAGACCCGTACGAGCAGTACTTC.

The chain combines TRBV5-4 with TRBJ1-2, with a tentative D call TRBD1 (6 bases). The V end lost 4 bases, the J end lost 1 base, and 11 bases lay between the germline ends. The CDR3 is 14 residues long. Looked up from germline, CDR1 is SGHNT and CDR2 is YYREEE (reference sequence). The CDR3 is CASSVQGNNYGYTF. The CDR3 nucleotides are TGTGCCAGCAGCGTACAGGGAAATAACTATGGCTACACCTTC.

On this clone: Other DNA sequences in this sample translate to the same CDR3. CDR3 protein: CASSPDSSSYEQYF. The CDR3 DNA follows: TGCGCCAGCAGCCCCGACAGCAGCTCCTACGAGCAGTACTTC. This chain joins TRBV5-1 and TRBJ2-7, with D perhaps TRBD1 (5 bases). Germline V gene data show CDR1 as SGHRS and CDR2 as YFSETQ. There are 14 residues in the CDR3. V was pared by 4 bases and J by 0 bases, with 11 bases between.

V is TRBV4-2 and J is TRBJ2-5; D may be TRBD1 (5 bases). V lost 4 bases, J lost 5 bases, and 11 bases lay in between. Germline V gives CDR1 LGHNA, CDR2 YNFKEQ. The CDR3 spans 13 residues. CDR3 sequence: CASSPRVAETQYF. The CDR3 bases are TGTGCCAGCAGCCCCAGGGTGGCCGAGACCCAGTACTTC.

The chain recombines TRBV27 with TRBJ1-4; D is ambiguous. Trimming took off 6 bases at V and 2 bases at J, with 16 bases between the two ends. This CDR3 spans 16 amino acids. Germline V gives CDR1 MNHEY, CDR2 SMNVEV (reference sequence). CDR3 sequence reads: CASSPLGGTTNEKLFF. Written as DNA, the CDR3 is TGTGCCAGCAGCCCCCTCGGCGGTACGACTAATGAAAAACTGTTTTTT.

V and J are TRBV7-9 and TRBJ2-3; D might be TRBD2 (5 bases). Germline V lookup: CDR1 SEHNR, CDR2 FQNEAQ (reference sequence). V was trimmed by 10 bases and J by 2 bases, leaving 19 bases between them. CDR3 size: 15 residues. CDR3 in amino acids: CATVASRLLTDTQYF. CDR3 sequence (DNA): TGTGCCACAGTGGCTAGCCGCCTACTCACAGATACGCAGTATTTT.